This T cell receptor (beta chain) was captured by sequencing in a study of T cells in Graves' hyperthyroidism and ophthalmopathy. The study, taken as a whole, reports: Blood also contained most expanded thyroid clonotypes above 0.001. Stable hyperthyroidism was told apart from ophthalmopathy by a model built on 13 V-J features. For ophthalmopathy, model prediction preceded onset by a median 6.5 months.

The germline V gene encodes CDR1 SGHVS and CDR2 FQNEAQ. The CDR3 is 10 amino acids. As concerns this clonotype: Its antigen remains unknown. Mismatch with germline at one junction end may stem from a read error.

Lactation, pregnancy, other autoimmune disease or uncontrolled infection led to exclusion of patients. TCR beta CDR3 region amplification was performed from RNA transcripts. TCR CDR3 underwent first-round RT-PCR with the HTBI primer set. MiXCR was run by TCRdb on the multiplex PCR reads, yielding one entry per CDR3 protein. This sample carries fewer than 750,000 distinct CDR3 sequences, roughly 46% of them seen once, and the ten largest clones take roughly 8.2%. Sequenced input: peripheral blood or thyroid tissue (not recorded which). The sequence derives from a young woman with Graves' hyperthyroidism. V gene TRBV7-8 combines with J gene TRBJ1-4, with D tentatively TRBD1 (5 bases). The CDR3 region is CASSQGLAGW. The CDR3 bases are TGTGCCAGCAGCCAGGGACTAGCGGGATGG.